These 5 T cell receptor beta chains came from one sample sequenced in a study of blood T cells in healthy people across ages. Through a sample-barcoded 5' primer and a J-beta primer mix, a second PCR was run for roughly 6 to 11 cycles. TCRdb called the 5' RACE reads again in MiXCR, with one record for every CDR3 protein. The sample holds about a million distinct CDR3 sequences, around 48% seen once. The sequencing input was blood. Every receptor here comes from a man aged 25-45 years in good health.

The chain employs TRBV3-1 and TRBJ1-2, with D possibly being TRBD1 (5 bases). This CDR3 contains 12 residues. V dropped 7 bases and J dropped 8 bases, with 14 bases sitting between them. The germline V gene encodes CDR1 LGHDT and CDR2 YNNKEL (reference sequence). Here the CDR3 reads CASMGAGEGYTF. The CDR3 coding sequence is TGTGCCAGCATGGGTGCGGGGGAAGGCTACACCTTC.

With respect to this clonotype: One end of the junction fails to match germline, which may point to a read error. The DNA for the CDR3 is TGTGCCAGCAGTTTTGCGCCAGGGAACCCCTATGAGCAGTACTTC. Its translation is CASSFAPGNPYEQYF. This chain links TRBV12-3 or TRBV12-4 with TRBJ2-7, with D tentatively TRBD1 (5 bases). CDR3 length equals 15 residues.

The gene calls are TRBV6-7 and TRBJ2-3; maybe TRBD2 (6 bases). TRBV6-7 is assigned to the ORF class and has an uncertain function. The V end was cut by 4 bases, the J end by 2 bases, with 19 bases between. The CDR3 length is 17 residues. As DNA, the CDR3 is TGTGCCAGCAGTTTCGTAGATAAGGGACTCCCCACAGATACGCAGTATTTT. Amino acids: CASSFVDKGLPTDTQYF.

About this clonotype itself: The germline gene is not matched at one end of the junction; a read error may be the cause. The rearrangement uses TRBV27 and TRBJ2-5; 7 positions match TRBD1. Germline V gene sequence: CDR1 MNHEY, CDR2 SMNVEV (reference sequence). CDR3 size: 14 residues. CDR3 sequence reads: CAGSGIFRGETQYF. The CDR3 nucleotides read TGTGCCGGCAGTGGGATATTCAGGGGGGAGACCCAGTACTTC.

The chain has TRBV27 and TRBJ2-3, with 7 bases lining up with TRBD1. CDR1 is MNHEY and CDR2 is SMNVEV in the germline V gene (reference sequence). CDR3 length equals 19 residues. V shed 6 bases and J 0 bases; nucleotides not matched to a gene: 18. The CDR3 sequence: CASRRYIRTGVGSTDTQYF. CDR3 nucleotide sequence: TGTGCCAGCAGGCGCTATATTCGAACAGGGGTTGGGAGCACAGATACGCAGTATTTT.